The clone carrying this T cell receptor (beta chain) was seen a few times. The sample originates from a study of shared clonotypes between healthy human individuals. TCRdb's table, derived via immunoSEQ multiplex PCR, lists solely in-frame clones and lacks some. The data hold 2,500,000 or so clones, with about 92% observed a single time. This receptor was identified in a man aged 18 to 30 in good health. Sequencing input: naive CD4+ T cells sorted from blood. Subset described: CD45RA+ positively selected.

CDR3 in amino acids: CASGRSREAFF. The CDR3, as DNA: TGTGCCAGCGGCAGATCGCGGGAAGCTTTCTTT. The V gene is TRBV6-1, the J gene TRBJ1-1; the D is unclear. The CDR3 contains 11 residues. CDR1 and CDR2 (germline): MNHNS, SASEGT. V lost 8 bases and J 8 bases, leaving 12 bases between the germline ends.